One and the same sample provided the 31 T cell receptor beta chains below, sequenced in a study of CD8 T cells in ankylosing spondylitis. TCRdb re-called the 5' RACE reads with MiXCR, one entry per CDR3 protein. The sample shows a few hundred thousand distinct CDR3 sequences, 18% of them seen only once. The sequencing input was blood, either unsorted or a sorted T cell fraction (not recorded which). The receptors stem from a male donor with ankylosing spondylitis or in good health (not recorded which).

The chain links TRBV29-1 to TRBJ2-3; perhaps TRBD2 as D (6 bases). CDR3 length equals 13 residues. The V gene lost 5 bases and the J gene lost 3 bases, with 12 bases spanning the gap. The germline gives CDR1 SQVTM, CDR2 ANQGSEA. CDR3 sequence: CSVLLAVTDTQYF. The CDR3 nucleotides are TGCAGCGTTTTATTAGCGGTTACAGATACGCAGTATTTT.

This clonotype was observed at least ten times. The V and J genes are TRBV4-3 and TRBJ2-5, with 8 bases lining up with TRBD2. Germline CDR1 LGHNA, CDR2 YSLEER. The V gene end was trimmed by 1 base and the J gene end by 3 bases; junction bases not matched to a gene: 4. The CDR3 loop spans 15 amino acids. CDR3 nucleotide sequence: TGCGCCAGCAGCCAAGTCGGAGCGGGAGAAGAGACCCAGTACTTC. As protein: CASSQVGAGEETQYF.

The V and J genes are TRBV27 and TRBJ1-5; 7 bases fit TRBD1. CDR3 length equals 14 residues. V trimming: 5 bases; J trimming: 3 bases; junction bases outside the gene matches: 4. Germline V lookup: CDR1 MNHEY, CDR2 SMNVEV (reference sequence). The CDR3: CASSLTGNNQPQHF. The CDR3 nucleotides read TGTGCCAGCAGTCTGACAGGGAACAATCAGCCCCAGCATTTT.

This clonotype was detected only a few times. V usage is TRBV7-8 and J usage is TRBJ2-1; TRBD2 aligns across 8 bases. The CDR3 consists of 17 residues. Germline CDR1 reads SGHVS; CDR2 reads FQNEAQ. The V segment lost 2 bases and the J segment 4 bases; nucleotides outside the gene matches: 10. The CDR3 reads CASSLPLGLGGYNEQFF. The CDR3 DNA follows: TGTGCCAGCAGCTTACCTTTGGGACTAGGCGGGTACAATGAGCAGTTCTTC.

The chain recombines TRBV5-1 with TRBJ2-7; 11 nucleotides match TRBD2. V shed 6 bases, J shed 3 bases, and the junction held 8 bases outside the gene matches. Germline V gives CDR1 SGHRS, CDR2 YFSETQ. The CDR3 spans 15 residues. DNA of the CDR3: TGCGCCAGCAATTTCTTTGGGACTAGCGGCTACGAGCAGTACTTC. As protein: CASNFFGTSGYEQYF.

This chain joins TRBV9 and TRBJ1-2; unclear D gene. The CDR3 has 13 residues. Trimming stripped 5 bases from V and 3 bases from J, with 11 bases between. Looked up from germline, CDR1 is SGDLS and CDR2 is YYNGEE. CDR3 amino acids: CASRARSDYGYTF. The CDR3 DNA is TGTGCCAGCAGGGCCCGGTCGGACTATGGCTACACCTTC.

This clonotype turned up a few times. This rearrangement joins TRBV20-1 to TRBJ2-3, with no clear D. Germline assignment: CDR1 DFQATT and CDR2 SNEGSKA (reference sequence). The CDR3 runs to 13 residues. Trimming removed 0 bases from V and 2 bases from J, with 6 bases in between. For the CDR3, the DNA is TGCAGTGCTAGAGACTACCTCACAGATACGCAGTATTTT. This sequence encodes CSARDYLTDTQYF.

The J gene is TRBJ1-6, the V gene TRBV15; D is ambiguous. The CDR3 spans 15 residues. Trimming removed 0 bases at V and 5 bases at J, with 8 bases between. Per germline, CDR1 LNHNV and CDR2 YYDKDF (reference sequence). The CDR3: CATSREHSDNSPLHF. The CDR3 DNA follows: TGTGCCACCAGCAGAGAGCACAGTGATAATTCACCCCTCCACTTT.

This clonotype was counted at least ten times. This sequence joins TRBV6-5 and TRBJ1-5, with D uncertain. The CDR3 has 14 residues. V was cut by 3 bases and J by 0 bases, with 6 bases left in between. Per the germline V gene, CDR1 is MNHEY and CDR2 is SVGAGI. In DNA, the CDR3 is TGTGCCAGCAGTTATCCTAATAGCAATCAGCCCCAGCATTTT. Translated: CASSYPNSNQPQHF.

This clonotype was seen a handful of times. CDR3 protein: CSASPEGLAGKNNEQFF. CDR3 DNA: TGCAGTGCTAGCCCCGAGGGACTAGCGGGAAAGAACAATGAGCAGTTCTTC. The chain couples TRBV20-1 to TRBJ2-1; TRBD2 matches at 13 bases. J was trimmed by 5 bases and V by 3 bases; bases with no gene match: 10. The CDR3 consists of 17 residues. Germline V gives CDR1 DFQATT, CDR2 SNEGSKA (reference sequence).

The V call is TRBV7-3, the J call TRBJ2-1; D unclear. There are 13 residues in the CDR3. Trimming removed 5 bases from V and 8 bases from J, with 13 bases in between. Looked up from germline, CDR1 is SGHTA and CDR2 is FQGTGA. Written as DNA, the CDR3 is TGTGCCAGCAGCCCCTCCTTGTCCCATGAGCAGTTCTTC. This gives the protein CASSPSLSHEQFF. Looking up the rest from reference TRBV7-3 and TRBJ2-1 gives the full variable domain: GAGVSQTPSNKVTEKGKYVELRCDPISGHTALYWYRQSLGQGPEFLIYFQGTGAADDSGLPNDRFFAVRPEGSVSTLKIQRTERGDSAVYLCASSPSLSHEQFFGPGTRLTVL.

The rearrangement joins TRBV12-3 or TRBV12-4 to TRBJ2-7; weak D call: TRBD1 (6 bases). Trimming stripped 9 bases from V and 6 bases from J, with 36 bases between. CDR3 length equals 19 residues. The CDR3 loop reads CARQFRELGAGADVFEQYF. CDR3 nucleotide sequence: TGTGCCAGGCAGTTTAGAGAATTGGGGGCTGGTGCCGACGTTTTCGAGCAGTACTTC.

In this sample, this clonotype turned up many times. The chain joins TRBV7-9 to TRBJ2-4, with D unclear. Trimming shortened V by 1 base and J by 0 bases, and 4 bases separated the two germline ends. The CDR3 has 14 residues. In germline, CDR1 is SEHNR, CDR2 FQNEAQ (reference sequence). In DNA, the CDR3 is TGTGCCAGCAGCTTAGGCCTAGCCAAAAACATTCAGTACTTC. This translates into CASSLGLAKNIQYF.

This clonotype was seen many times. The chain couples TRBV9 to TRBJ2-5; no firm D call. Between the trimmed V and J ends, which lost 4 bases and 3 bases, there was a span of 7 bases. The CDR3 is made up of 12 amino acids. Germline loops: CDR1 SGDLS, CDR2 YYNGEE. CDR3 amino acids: CASSHPEETQYF. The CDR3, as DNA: TGTGCCAGCAGCCACCCCGAAGAGACCCAGTACTTC.

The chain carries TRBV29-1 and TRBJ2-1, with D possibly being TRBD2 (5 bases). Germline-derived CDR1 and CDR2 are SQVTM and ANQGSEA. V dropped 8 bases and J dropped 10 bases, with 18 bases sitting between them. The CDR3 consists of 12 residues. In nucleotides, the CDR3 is TGCAGCTCGTTCGATGAGGGTGGCGAGCAGTTCTTC. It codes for CSSFDEGGEQFF.

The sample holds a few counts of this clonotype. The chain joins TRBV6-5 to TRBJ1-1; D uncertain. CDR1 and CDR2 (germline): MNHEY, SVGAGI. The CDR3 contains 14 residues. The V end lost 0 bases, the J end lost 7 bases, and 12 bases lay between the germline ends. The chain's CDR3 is CASSYSVSGLEAFF. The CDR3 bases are TGTGCCAGCAGTTACTCGGTGTCCGGGCTTGAAGCTTTCTTT.

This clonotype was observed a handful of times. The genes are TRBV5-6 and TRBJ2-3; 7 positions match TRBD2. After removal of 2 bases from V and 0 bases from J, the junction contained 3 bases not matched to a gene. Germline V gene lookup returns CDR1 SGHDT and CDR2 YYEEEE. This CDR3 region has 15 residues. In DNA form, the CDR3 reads TGTGCCAGCAGCTTCAGCGGGACCAGCACAGATACGCAGTATTTT. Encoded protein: CASSFSGTSTDTQYF.

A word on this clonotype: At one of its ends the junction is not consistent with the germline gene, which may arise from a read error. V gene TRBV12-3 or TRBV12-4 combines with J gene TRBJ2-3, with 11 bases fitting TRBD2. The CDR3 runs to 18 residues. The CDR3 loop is CTSSFLAGGISGTDTQYF. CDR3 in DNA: TGTACCAGCAGTTTCCTAGCGGGAGGAATTTCTGGGACAGATACGCAGTATTTT.

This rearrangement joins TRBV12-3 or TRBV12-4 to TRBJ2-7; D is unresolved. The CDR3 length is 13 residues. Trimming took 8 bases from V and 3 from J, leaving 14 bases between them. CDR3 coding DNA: TGTGCCAGCTGGCGGATAAGATTCTACGAGCAGTACTTC. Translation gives CASWRIRFYEQYF.

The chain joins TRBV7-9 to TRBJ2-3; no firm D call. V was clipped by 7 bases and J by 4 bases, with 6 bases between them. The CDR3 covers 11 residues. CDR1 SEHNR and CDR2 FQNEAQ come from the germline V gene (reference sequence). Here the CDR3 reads CASTEADTQYF. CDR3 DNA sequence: TGTGCCAGCACGGAAGCAGATACGCAGTATTTT.

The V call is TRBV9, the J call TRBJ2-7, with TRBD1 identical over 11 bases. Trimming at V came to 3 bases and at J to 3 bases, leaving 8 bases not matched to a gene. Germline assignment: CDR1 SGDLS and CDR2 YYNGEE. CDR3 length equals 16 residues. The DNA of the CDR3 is TGTGCCAGCAGCGCAAACTCCGGGACAGGGGGCTACGAGCAGTACTTC. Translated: CASSANSGTGGYEQYF. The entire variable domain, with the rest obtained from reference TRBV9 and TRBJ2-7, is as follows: DSGVTQTPKHLITATGQRVTLRCSPRSGDLSVYWYQQSLDQGLQFLIQYYNGEERAKGNILERFSAQQFPDLHSELNLSSLELGDSALYFCASSANSGTGGYEQYFGPGTRLTVT.

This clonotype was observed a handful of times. Here the CDR3 DNA reads TGCGCCAGCAGCCAAGACCCATCCGGGACAGCCAGCACAGATACGCAGTATTTT. Its translation: CASSQDPSGTASTDTQYF. The genes are TRBV4-3 and TRBJ2-3; 7 nucleotides line up with TRBD1. Germline V gives CDR1 LGHNA, CDR2 YSLEER. V lost 0 bases to trimming and J lost 0 bases; unmatched junction nucleotides: 9. This CDR3 region has 18 residues.

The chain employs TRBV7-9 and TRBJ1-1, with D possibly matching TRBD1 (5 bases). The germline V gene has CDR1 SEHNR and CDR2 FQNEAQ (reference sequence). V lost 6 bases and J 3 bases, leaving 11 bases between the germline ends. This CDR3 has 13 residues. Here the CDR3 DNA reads TGTGCCAGCAGTTTTCCGGGGGACACTGAAGCTTTCTTT. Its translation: CASSFPGDTEAFF.

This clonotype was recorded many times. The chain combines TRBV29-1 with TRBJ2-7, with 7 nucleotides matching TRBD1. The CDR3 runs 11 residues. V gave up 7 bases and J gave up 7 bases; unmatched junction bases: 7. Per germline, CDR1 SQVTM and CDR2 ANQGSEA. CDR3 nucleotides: TGCAGCGCGAGAGCCAGGGGGGAGCAGTACTTC. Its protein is CSARARGEQYF.

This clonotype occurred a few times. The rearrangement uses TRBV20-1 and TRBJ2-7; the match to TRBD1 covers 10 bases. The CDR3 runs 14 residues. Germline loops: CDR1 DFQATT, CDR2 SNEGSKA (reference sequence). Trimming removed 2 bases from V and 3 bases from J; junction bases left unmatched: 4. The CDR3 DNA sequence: TGCAGTGCTAGATGGACAGGGGGTTTCTACGAGCAGTACTTC. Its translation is CSARWTGGFYEQYF.

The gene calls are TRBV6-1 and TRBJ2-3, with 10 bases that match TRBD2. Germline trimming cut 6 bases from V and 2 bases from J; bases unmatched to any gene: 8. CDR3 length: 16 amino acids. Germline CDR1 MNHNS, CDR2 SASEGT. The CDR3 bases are TGTGCCAGCAGCCTAGGGACTAGCGAAGACACAGATACGCAGTATTTT. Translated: CASSLGTSEDTDTQYF.

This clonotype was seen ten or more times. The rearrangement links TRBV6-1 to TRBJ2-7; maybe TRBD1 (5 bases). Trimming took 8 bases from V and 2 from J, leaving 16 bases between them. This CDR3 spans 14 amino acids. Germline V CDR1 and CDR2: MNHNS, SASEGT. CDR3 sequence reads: CASEDSLRPYEQYF. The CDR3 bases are TGTGCCAGCGAAGACAGCCTAAGGCCCTACGAGCAGTACTTC.

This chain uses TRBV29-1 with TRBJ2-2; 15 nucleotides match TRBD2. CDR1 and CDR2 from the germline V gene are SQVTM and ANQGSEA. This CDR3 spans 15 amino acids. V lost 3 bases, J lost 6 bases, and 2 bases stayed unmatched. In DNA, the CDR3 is TGCAGCGTTGAGGGGACTAGCGGGAGGCCCGGGGAGCTGTTTTTT. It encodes CSVEGTSGRPGELFF.

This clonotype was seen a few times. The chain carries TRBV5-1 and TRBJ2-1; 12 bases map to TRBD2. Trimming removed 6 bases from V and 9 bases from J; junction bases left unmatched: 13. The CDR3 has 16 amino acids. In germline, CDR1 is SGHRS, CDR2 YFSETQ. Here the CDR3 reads CASILPRLAGVSEQFF. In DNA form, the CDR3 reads TGCGCCAGCATCCTCCCTAGACTAGCGGGAGTGAGTGAGCAGTTCTTC.

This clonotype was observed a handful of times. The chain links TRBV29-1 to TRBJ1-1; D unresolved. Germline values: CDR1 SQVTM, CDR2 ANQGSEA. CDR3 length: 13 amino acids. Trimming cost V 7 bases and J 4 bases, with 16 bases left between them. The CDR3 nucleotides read TGCAGCGCTGACACCGGGGTGAGCACTGAAGCTTTCTTT. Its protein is CSADTGVSTEAFF.

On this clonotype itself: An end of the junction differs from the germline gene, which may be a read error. CDR3 loop: CASSLTRGSEQYF. The CDR3 nucleotides read TGTGCTAGCAGCTTAACAAGAGGGTCCGAGCAGTACTTC. The chain employs TRBV7-7 and TRBJ2-7, with a tentative D call TRBD2 (5 bases). The CDR3 totals 13 residues. Germline V gene data show CDR1 as SSHAT and CDR2 as FNYEAQ (reference sequence).